This T cell receptor beta chain was observed in a study of cytomegalovirus exposure and HLA in healthy donors. It was with 60 Vbeta and 13 Jbeta primers that the PCR ran. Libraries were prepared by immunoSEQ multiplex PCR; TCRdb keeps only in-frame clonotypes and omits some of them. This table has roughly 99,000 clones, approximately 76% appearing once. Germline V gene sequence: CDR1 KGHSH, CDR2 LQKENI. The CDR3 is made up of 13 amino acids. Trimming took off 4 bases at V and 5 bases at J, with 9 bases between the two ends. This rearrangement joins TRBV18 to TRBJ2-1, with D unclear. This clonotype was obtained from a man younger than 35 in good health and CMV-seronegative. The sample comprised PBMCs. In nucleotides, the CDR3 is TGTGCCAGCTCACTAGCCCCGAACAATGAGCAGTTCTTC. Translation gives CASSLAPNNEQFF.